This T cell receptor beta chain was sequenced in a study of T cells in Graves' hyperthyroidism and ophthalmopathy. On the study more broadly: Peripheral blood was obtained at initial diagnosis, preceding any treatment.

TCR beta CDR3 region amplification was performed from RNA transcripts. A first-round RT-PCR of the TCR CDR3 used the HTBI primer set. TCRdb recomputed calls from the multiplex PCR reads with MiXCR, one row per CDR3 protein. The data hold roughly 290,000 distinct CDR3 sequences, with approximately 15% observed a single time. Study-level points and caveats: Blood held most thyroid clonotypes expanded above 0.001 frequency.

There are a few counts of this clonotype. Its antigen is as yet unknown. The V end lost 4 bases, the J end lost 2 bases, and 15 bases lay between the germline ends. Germline CDR1 is SEHNR and CDR2 is FQNEAQ (reference sequence). The CDR3 sequence is 15 residues long. Material for sequencing was blood. The chain combines TRBV7-9 with TRBJ2-7, with D possibly TRBD2 on 5 matching bases. This clonotype originated in a woman aged 55 to 70 with Graves' ophthalmopathy. The CDR3 protein is CASSSEDSRAYEQYF. Written as DNA, the CDR3 is TGTGCCAGCAGCTCAGAGGACTCGCGTGCCTACGAGCAGTACTTC.